This T cell receptor (beta chain) was observed in a study of shared clonotypes between healthy human individuals. Naive CD8 cells lacked CD45RO, underwent positive selection for CCR7 and left out terminally differentiated effector memory CD45RA+ cells. Genomic DNA from each subset was divided evenly over several immunoSEQ plates. Assay: immunoSEQ multiplex PCR; the TCRdb copy retains only in-frame clones and omits some. There are 2 million to 2.5 million clones in the sample; 90% to 95% occur only once, and approximately 1.7% lies in the top ten. A single count supports this clone. Looked up from germline, CDR1 is LNHDA and CDR2 is SQIVND (reference sequence). CDR3 size: 14 residues. Between the trimmed V and J ends, which lost 1 base and 7 bases, there was a span of 13 bases.

This sequence joins TRBV19 and TRBJ1-2, with D possibly TRBD1 on 6 matching bases. The sample was naive CD8+ T cells from PBMCs. The sequence derives from a man between 18 and 29 years old in good health. Some clones in this sample may be carry-over from other donors' samples. The CDR3 here is CASSIGRGAAGYTF. CDR3 sequence (DNA): TGTGCCAGTAGTATAGGTCGGGGGGCGGCTGGCTACACCTTC.